This is a list of T cell receptor beta chains from one sample in a study of blood T cell repertoires in COVID-19. Produced via immunoSEQ multiplex PCR; TCRdb's table is partial and in-frame only. The sample includes tens of thousands of clones, 55% to 80% seen only once; the top ten take around 5.1%. Sample: peripheral blood. The receptors derive from a woman aged 70 to 79 with COVID-19, enrolled during active disease. CDR3s include the opening cysteine and the closing phenylalanine or tryptophan. D genes are given only for firm matches. Size values are once, few and many counts, or a class for expanded clones, and some rows have none.

D	size	V	J	DNA	CDR3
TRBD1	.	TRBV19	TRBJ1-1	TGTGCCAGTACTCCGACAGGGGAGAACACTGAAGCTTTCTTT	CASTPTGENTEAFF
TRBD2	.	TRBV19	TRBJ2-6	TGTGCCAGTGGTACGGGGGGGACTGGGGCCAACGTCCTGACTTTC	CASGTGGTGANVLTF
.	.	TRBV5-1	TRBJ2-5	TGCGCCAGCAGCTTGGCGGGATCGGGAGAGACCCAGTACTTC	CASSLAGSGETQYF
TRBD1	.	TRBV6-5	TRBJ1-5	TGTGCCAGCAGCCGGACAGGGATGGGCAATCAGCCCCAGCATTTT	CASSRTGMGNQPQHF
.	.	TRBV11-2	TRBJ1-2	TGTGCCAGCAGCTCAACCTTGGGGGGGGACTACACCTTC	CASSSTLGGDYTF
TRBD2	.	TRBV5-3	TRBJ2-3	TGTGCCAGAAGCTCCCCGGGGACTAGCGGGGGGATTACGCAGTATTTT	CARSSPGTSGGITQYF
.	few	TRBV2	TRBJ2-5	TGTGCCAGCAGTGAAGGAGGCCCGTACCAAGAGACCCAGTACTTC	CASSEGGPYQETQYF
TRBD2	few	TRBV10-3	TRBJ2-1	TGTGCCACCAGAGGCACTAGCGGGAGGGCCAACAATGAGCAGTTCTTC	CATRGTSGRANNEQFF
TRBD2	.	TRBV5-4	TRBJ2-1	TGTGCCAGCAGCTTGGTCCCTAGCGGGGCCAATGAGCAGTTCTTC	CASSLVPSGANEQFF
TRBD1	.	TRBV6-5	TRBJ1-6	TGTGCCAGCAGTTATTCAGGGGGAGAATCACCCCTCCACTTT	CASSYSGGESPLHF
TRBD2	.	TRBV4-1	TRBJ2-1	TGCGCCAGCAGCAGGACTAGCGGGGGGGTCTCCTACAATGAGCAGTTCTTC	CASSRTSGGVSYNEQFF
.	.	TRBV3-1/TRBV3-2	TRBJ1-1	TGTGCCAGCAGCCAAGAAGGCGGTAACACTGAAGCTTTCTTT	CASSQEGGNTEAFF
TRBD2	.	TRBV7-3	TRBJ2-2	TGTGCCAGCAGCCCTTACGGCAGCGGGACCCGGGAGCTGTTTTTT	CASSPYGSGTRELFF
TRBD2	.	TRBV2	TRBJ2-3	TGTGCCAGCAGCAGAGCGGGGACCACAGATACGCAGTATTTT	CASSRAGTTDTQYF
TRBD2	many	TRBV7-2	TRBJ2-5	TGTGCCAGCACCCCAACCGGACTAGCGGAAGAGACCCAGTACTTC	CASTPTGLAEETQYF
.	.	TRBV19	TRBJ2-6	TGTGCCAGTAGTATCCCGAGCGGACGCGGGGCCAACGTCCTGACTTTC	CASSIPSGRGANVLTF
TRBD1	few	TRBV7-2	TRBJ1-1	TGTGCCAGCAGCTCCTCTCCTACTGACAGGGGGAAAATGAACACTGAAGCTTTCTTT	CASSSSPTDRGKMNTEAFF
TRBD1	.	TRBV27	TRBJ1-2	TGTGCCAGCAGTTCAGGGGGCGCGGGCTATGGCTACACCTTC	CASSSGGAGYGYTF
.	.	TRBV7-2	TRBJ1-2	TGTGCCAGCAGTTCGCGGGGCGACTATGGCTACACCTTC	CASSSRGDYGYTF
.	once	TRBV7-2	TRBJ2-2	TGTGCCAGCAGCCCCGACCGCAGAGGCACCGGGGAGCTGTTTTTT	CASSPDRRGTGELFF
.	.	TRBV7-6	TRBJ1-2	TGTGCCAGCAGCCCGGGGGGCAGGGACTATGGCTACACCTTC	CASSPGGRDYGYTF
.	.	TRBV6-2/TRBV6-3	TRBJ2-2	TGTGCCAGCACCCCTATTAGGGGGAGTAACACCGGGGAGCTGTTTTTT	CASTPIRGSNTGELFF
.	.	TRBV12-5	TRBJ1-2	TGTGCTAGTGGTTTCCAGGATGGCTACACCTTC	CASGFQDGYTF
.	.	TRBV18	TRBJ2-1	TGTGCCAGCTCATCGACTACTTCCACCTACAATGAGCAGTTCTTC	CASSSTTSTYNEQFF
.	.	TRBV11-2	TRBJ1-2	TGTGCCAGCAGCTCATCGCTGGGGAGCTATGGCTACACCTTC	CASSSSLGSYGYTF
.	.	TRBV2	TRBJ1-5	TGTGCCAGCAGTGAAGTTTTGGGAGTTGGCAATCAGCCCCAGCATTTT	CASSEVLGVGNQPQHF
TRBD2	.	TRBV7-6	TRBJ2-3	TGTGCCAGCAGCTTATTTGCGGGAGGCCGTGGAGATACGCAGTATTTT	CASSLFAGGRGDTQYF
.	.	TRBV15	TRBJ2-3	TGTGCCACCAGCAGGGGGGGGCTAGCGGGCACAGATACGCAGTATTTT	CATSRGGLAGTDTQYF
.	.	TRBV14	TRBJ2-3	TGTGCCAGCAGCCAAGAAACGGTCGTGGGGAGAGGCGCAGATACGCAGTATTTT	CASSQETVVGRGADTQYF
TRBD2	.	TRBV11-2	TRBJ2-1	TGTGCCAGCAGCTTGGGTCTTCTAGCGGGGGGCCCCTCCTACAATGAGCAGTTCTTC	CASSLGLLAGGPSYNEQFF
.	few	TRBV7-9	TRBJ2-7	TGTGCCAGCAGCCCAACTGCTGCGGGGCGCGAGCAGTACTTC	CASSPTAAGREQYF
TRBD1	.	TRBV18	TRBJ2-7	TGTGCCAGCTCGCCCCGGGACAGGGACGAGCAGTACTTC	CASSPRDRDEQYF
TRBD1	.	TRBV7-3	TRBJ1-1	TGTGCCAGCAGCCCGGGACAGGGGAGCCCTGAAGCTTTCTTT	CASSPGQGSPEAFF
.	.	TRBV14	TRBJ2-3	TGTGCCAGCAGCCAAGATCAGGTCCGCACAGATACGCAGTATTTT	CASSQDQVRTDTQYF
.	.	TRBV9	TRBJ2-3	TGTGCCAGCAGCTCGGGACTCCTTAGCACAGATACGCAGTATTTT	CASSSGLLSTDTQYF
TRBD1	.	TRBV27	TRBJ1-2	TGTGCCAGCAGTCCCTACCCGACAGGGGGCGAGTATGGCTACACCTTC	CASSPYPTGGEYGYTF
TRBD1	.	TRBV5-5	TRBJ1-2	TGTGCCAGCAGCTTCGGGACAGGGGGCGCCTATGGCTACACCTTC	CASSFGTGGAYGYTF
TRBD1	.	TRBV11-2	TRBJ1-4	TGTGCCAGCAGCTTGGGACAGGGGGGGGATGAAAAACTGTTTTTT	CASSLGQGGDEKLFF
.	.	TRBV6-5	TRBJ1-5	TGTGCCAGCTCCCAGGGTGGTCAGCCCCAGCATTTT	CASSQGGQPQHF
.	few	TRBV6-5	TRBJ1-5	TGTGCCAGCACTATAACGGGGGTTCAGCCCCAGCATTTT	CASTITGVQPQHF
TRBD1	.	TRBV18	TRBJ1-6	TGTGCCAGCTCACCGAGACAGGGGGAGAATTCACCCCTCCACTTT	CASSPRQGENSPLHF
TRBD2	.	TRBV2	TRBJ2-1	TGTGCCAGCGGGAACCTAGCGGGAGGGAATGAGCAGTTCTTC	CASGNLAGGNEQFF